The 26 T cell receptor beta chains below all came from one sample that was sequenced in a study of monozygotic twins with inflammatory bowel disease. TCRdb reprocessed the 5' RACE reads and reports one entry per CDR3 protein, with no DNA. The clone table shows around 380,000 distinct CDR3 sequences, with the ten largest holding 2.4%. Specimen: blood. These receptors came from a human donor with ulcerative colitis or Crohn's disease, or a healthy co-twin of an affected twin (not recorded which).

The chain combines TRBV19 with TRBJ1-2; absent DNA, TCRdb's TRBD1 call cannot be checked. The CDR3 is 14 amino acids. The germline gives CDR1 LNHDA, CDR2 SQIVND (reference sequence). CDR3 protein: CASSGAAQNYGYTF.

The chain employs TRBV20-1 and TRBJ2-7; TCRdb picks TRBD1, but there is no DNA to check that call. Germline CDR1 is DFQATT and CDR2 is SNEGSKA (reference sequence). The CDR3 is 13 amino acids. The CDR3 spells CSAYRDRSYEQYF.

J is TRBJ2-2 and V is TRBV5-1; without DNA, the TCRdb call of TRBD1 cannot be checked. Per germline, CDR1 SGHRS and CDR2 YFSETQ. CDR3 length equals 16 residues. CDR3 loop: CASSLEGQGLTGELFF. Variable domain in full (rest from reference TRBV5-1 and TRBJ2-2): KAGVTQTPRYLIKTRGQQVTLSCSPISGHRSVSWYQQTPGQGLQFLFEYFSETQRNKGNFPGRFSGRQFSNSRSEMNVSTLELGDSALYLCASSLEGQGLTGELFFGEGSRLTVL.

The chain couples TRBV7-9 to TRBJ1-4; TCRdb picks TRBD1, but there is no DNA to check that call. The germline gives CDR1 SEHNR, CDR2 FQNEAQ (reference sequence). The CDR3 totals 14 residues. CDR3 sequence: CASSSLGGGEKLFF.

The J gene is TRBJ2-5, the V gene TRBV30. This CDR3 region has 14 residues. Germline V gene lookup returns CDR1 GTSNPN and CDR2 SVGIG (reference sequence). The CDR3: CAWSLRRREETQYF.

The chain links TRBV20-1 to TRBJ2-3; TCRdb's assignment of TRBD1 cannot be checked, as there is no DNA. There are 15 residues in the CDR3. Germline CDR1 reads DFQATT; CDR2 reads SNEGSKA (reference sequence). CDR3 amino acids: CSAPARRGQVDTQYF.

The chain joins TRBV9 to TRBJ2-3; the D call of TRBD2 rests on TCRdb alone, since no DNA is present to check it. In germline, CDR1 is SGDLS, CDR2 YYNGEE. CDR3 length equals 16 residues. CDR3 sequence reads: CASSVGPAGGVDTQYF.

The chain recombines TRBV7-2 with TRBJ2-3; TCRdb designates TRBD2, a call that cannot be tested without DNA. The CDR3 length is 17 residues. In germline, CDR1 is SGHTA, CDR2 FQGNSA. The CDR3 sequence is CASSLEVGLAGLHGQYF.

The rearrangement joins TRBV2 to TRBJ1-2. The CDR3 is made up of 14 amino acids. CDR1 is SNHLY and CDR2 is FYNNEI in the germline V gene. Here the CDR3 reads CASSEALVGSGYTF.

The chain has TRBV11-2 and TRBJ2-7; TCRdb designates TRBD2, a call that cannot be tested without DNA. This CDR3 has 14 residues. CDR1 is SGHAT and CDR2 is FQNNGV in the germline V gene. The CDR3 loop is CASSLGPIVYEQYF.

J is TRBJ2-5 and V is TRBV7-2; TCRdb designates TRBD2, a call that cannot be tested without DNA. CDR1 and CDR2 from the germline V gene are SGHTA and FQGNSA. CDR3 length: 17 residues. This chain's CDR3 is CASSLGPGTSREETQYF.

The chain combines TRBV12-3 or TRBV12-4 with TRBJ2-3; TCRdb outputs TRBD2, but without DNA this stays unchecked. The CDR3 spans 16 residues. CDR3 in amino acids: CASSLQRSRSPDTQYF.

V is TRBV7-2 and J is TRBJ2-7; the TCRdb D gene call, TRBD1, has no DNA to confirm it. This CDR3 has 15 residues. Germline V gene lookup returns CDR1 SGHTA and CDR2 FQGNSA. CDR3 sequence reads: CASSLGGLAAPEQYF.

V is TRBV7-2 and J is TRBJ2-1; the TCRdb call, TRBD2, lacks DNA for checking. The length of the CDR3 is 15 residues. Looked up from germline, CDR1 is SGHTA and CDR2 is FQGNSA. The CDR3 sequence: CASSWDGNSYNEQFF. Looking up the rest from reference TRBV7-2 and TRBJ2-1 gives the full variable domain: GAGVSQSPSNKVTEKGKDVELRCDPISGHTALYWYRQSLGQGLEFLIYFQGNSAPDKSGLPSDRFSAERTGGSVSTLTIQRTQQEDSAVYLCASSWDGNSYNEQFFGPGTRLTVL.

The chain links TRBV19 to TRBJ2-1; absent DNA, TCRdb's TRBD1 call cannot be checked. The CDR3 runs 16 residues. The V gene's germline CDR1 is LNHDA and CDR2 SQIVND (reference sequence). The CDR3 sequence is CASMMTGLSSYNEQFF. The whole variable domain, remainder taken from reference TRBV19 and TRBJ2-1, is DGGITQSPKYLFRKEGQNVTLSCEQNLNHDAMYWYRQDPGQGLRLIYYSQIVNDFQKGDIAEGYSVSREKKESFPLTVTSAQKNPTAFYLCASMMTGLSSYNEQFFGPGTRLTVL.

This chain links TRBV7-2 with TRBJ2-5; TCRdb picks TRBD1, but there is no DNA to check that call. CDR1 is SGHTA and CDR2 is FQGNSA in the germline V gene. This CDR3 contains 16 residues. The CDR3: CASSLFTGKGQETQYF.

The chain uses TRBV7-3 and TRBJ2-1; TCRdb selects TRBD2, and the lack of DNA leaves this call unchecked. In germline, CDR1 is SGHTA, CDR2 FQGTGA. This CDR3 is 15 amino acids long. The CDR3: CASSLSSGSYNEQFF.

This rearrangement joins TRBV5-1 to TRBJ1-1; there is no DNA to check the TCRdb D call of TRBD1. Looked up from germline, CDR1 is SGHRS and CDR2 is YFSETQ. The CDR3 loop spans 14 amino acids. Here the CDR3 reads CASRLRDSNTEAFF.

The chain has TRBV11-2 and TRBJ2-2; TCRdb indicates TRBD2, and absent DNA this call remains unverified. The CDR3 sequence is 15 residues long. CDR1 is SGHAT and CDR2 is FQNNGV in the germline V gene. The CDR3 spells CASSPYAGNTGELFF. The entire variable domain, with the rest obtained from reference TRBV11-2 and TRBJ2-2, is as follows: EAGVAQSPRYKIIEKRQSVAFWCNPISGHATLYWYQQILGQGPKLLIQFQNNGVVDDSQLPKDRFSAERLKGVDSTLKIQPAKLEDSAVYLCASSPYAGNTGELFFGEGSRLTVL.

The genes are TRBV15 and TRBJ2-3; TCRdb's D call of TRBD2 is untestable without DNA. Germline V gene sequence: CDR1 LNHNV, CDR2 YYDKDF (reference sequence). CDR3 length equals 14 residues. CDR3 amino acids: CATGGPTSTDTQYF.

This chain joins TRBV5-1 and TRBJ1-1; TCRdb selects TRBD1, and the lack of DNA leaves this call unchecked. This CDR3 has 15 amino acids. Per the germline V gene, CDR1 is SGHRS and CDR2 is YFSETQ. This chain's CDR3 is CASSLQGNSGTEAFF.

The chain recombines TRBV7-9 with TRBJ2-7; TCRdb gives TRBD1 as the D gene, but with no DNA this cannot be confirmed. CDR1 is SEHNR, CDR2 FQNEAQ, per germline (reference sequence). The CDR3 has 14 amino acids. The CDR3 sequence is CASSSDRGRYEQYF.

The rearrangement joins TRBV30 to TRBJ1-2; as DNA is missing, the TRBD1 call by TCRdb cannot be tested. This CDR3 spans 14 amino acids. The germline V gene encodes CDR1 GTSNPN and CDR2 SVGIG (reference sequence). This CDR3 is CAWIPQGRDYGYTF.

This chain links TRBV28 with TRBJ2-6; TCRdb designates TRBD1, a call that cannot be tested without DNA. CDR3 length equals 15 residues. Germline V gives CDR1 MDHEN, CDR2 SYDVKM. This chain's CDR3 is CASSGGTNRANVLTF. Full variable domain (rest looked up from reference TRBV28 and TRBJ2-6): DVKVTQSSRYLVKRTGEKVFLECVQDMDHENMFWYRQDPGLGLRLIYFSYDVKMKEKGDIPEGYSVSREKKERFSLILESASTNQTSMYLCASSGGTNRANVLTFGAGSRLTVL.

This chain links TRBV5-1 with TRBJ1-2; no DNA is available, so the TRBD1 call from TCRdb remains unchecked. CDR1 is SGHRS and CDR2 is YFSETQ in the germline V gene. The CDR3 is made up of 16 amino acids. CDR3 sequence: CASSPGGTGGAGGYTF.

This chain uses TRBV5-4 with TRBJ2-7; the D gene TCRdb calls, TRBD2, cannot be checked with no DNA. The CDR3 spans 15 residues. Germline V CDR1 and CDR2: SGHNT, YYREEE (reference sequence). This chain's CDR3 is CASSETSGGAYEQYF.